Detailed here is one T cell receptor beta chain. Its antigen is still unknown. The V gene lost 10 bases and the J gene lost 2 bases, with 16 bases spanning the gap. Germline loops: CDR1 LNHDA, CDR2 SQIVND (reference sequence). This CDR3 is 14 amino acids long. Profiling relied on immunoSEQ multiplex PCR, and the TCRdb table lists in-frame clones only, not all of them. Of about 56,000 clones in the sample, roughly 85% were seen once. The data derive from a study of T cell responses to AZD1222 COVID-19 vaccine. About the study: Second-dose schedules of about 4 or about 12 weeks were combined. Study-wide results and caveats: Donors were mostly white British, more females; clonal diversity possibly underestimated. Two AZD1222 administrations were followed by greater Spike-specific TCR breadth and depth.

The input for sequencing was peripheral blood, taken on day 0 of AZD1222 vaccination. The V gene is TRBV19, the J gene TRBJ2-3, with no clear D. The clonotype was recovered from an adult in good health. CDR3 nucleotide sequence: TGTGCCACCAAGGACGGCCACTTCACAGATACGCAGTATTTT. This sequence encodes CATKDGHFTDTQYF.